The 9 T cell receptor beta chains reported below all come from one sample, sequenced in a study of prognosis after radiotherapy for stage I lung cancer. Two rounds of multiplex PCR amplified TCR beta CDR3 from genomic DNA. First-round PCR amplification was performed with primers specific to each TRBV and TRBJ gene. In TCRdb, the multiplex PCR reads were re-called with MiXCR into one record per CDR3 protein. The data show some 15,000 distinct CDR3 sequences, about 27% seen once. The material sequenced was PBMCs, taken before or after stereotactic body radiation therapy (not recorded which). These receptors were obtained from a donor of 50 years or more with non-small cell lung cancer.

This clonotype came up many times. The chain has TRBV5-1 and TRBJ2-1, with 11 bases identical to TRBD2. CDR3 length: 16 amino acids. After removal of 3 bases from V and 8 bases from J, the junction contained 10 bases not matched to a gene. Germline CDR1 reads SGHRS; CDR2 reads YFSETQ. CDR3 bases: TGCGCCAGCAGCTCCTTAGCGGGGGGGCCGGGTGATGAGCAGTTCTTC. This gives the protein CASSSLAGGPGDEQFF.

At least ten counts were recorded for this clonotype. The chain is built from TRBV29-1 and TRBJ2-1; D remains unclear. The CDR3 has 14 amino acids. Germline CDR1 and CDR2: SQVTM and ANQGSEA. The V and J ends lost 1 base and 0 bases respectively, with 7 bases between them. The CDR3: CSVEATSSYNEQFF. CDR3 nucleotide sequence: TGCAGCGTTGAAGCGACCAGCTCCTACAATGAGCAGTTCTTC.

The chain couples TRBV6-1 to TRBJ2-7, with 9 bases aligning to TRBD2. The CDR3 length is 17 residues. The germline gives CDR1 MNHNS, CDR2 SASEGT. V was pared by 2 bases and J by 1 base, with 9 bases of the junction left unmatched. CDR3 DNA sequence: TGTGCCAGCAGTGAATGGGGACTAGCAGGAACATCCTACGAGCAGTACTTC. This sequence encodes CASSEWGLAGTSYEQYF.

This clonotype was detected once. A single base separates this from a much larger clone, so it may be a read error. Lacking the conserved final phenylalanine or tryptophan, this CDR3 likely reflects a read error. This rearrangement joins TRBV10-2 to TRBJ2-1; D not certain. The germline CDR1 and CDR2 sequences are WSHSY and SAAADI. CDR3 length: 14 amino acids. The CDR3 DNA reads TGCGTCAGCAGTAAGCACCTGGACTACAATGAGCAGTTCCTC. Its translation: CVSSKHLDYNEQFL.

This clonotype was recorded many times. CDR3 protein: CASSALGGDGETQYF. Here the CDR3 DNA reads TGTGCCAGCAGTGCCCTGGGGGGGGATGGAGAGACCCAGTACTTC. The chain employs TRBV2 and TRBJ2-5; 7 nucleotides align to TRBD2. This CDR3 is 15 amino acids long. Germline V gene data show CDR1 as SNHLY and CDR2 as FYNNEI. V trimming: 4 bases; J trimming: 4 bases; junction bases outside the gene matches: 9.

This clonotype is medium-sized within its sample. The chain combines TRBV6-5 with TRBJ2-7; weak D call: TRBD1 (6 bases). Trimming took off 4 bases at V and 2 bases at J, with 12 bases between the two ends. This CDR3 has 14 amino acids. Germline CDR1 is MNHEY and CDR2 is SVGAGI. CDR3 amino acids: CASSLDRTTYEQYF. CDR3 nucleotide sequence: TGTGCCAGCAGTTTAGACAGGACAACCTACGAGCAGTACTTC.

This clonotype was counted once. A single base separates this from a much larger clone, so it may be a read error. The chain carries TRBV7-6 and TRBJ2-1; D call uncertain. The germline CDR1 and CDR2 sequences are SGHVS and FNYEAQ. The CDR3 is made up of 14 amino acids. Trimming removed 0 bases from V and 0 bases from J, with 3 bases in between. In DNA form, the CDR3 reads TGTGCCAGCAGCTTAGCGTACTCCTACAATGAGCAGTTCTTC. This encodes CASSLAYSYNEQFF.

Concerning this clonotype itself: A single base is all that separates this from a far larger clone, so a read error is likely. The V and J genes are TRBV6-1 and TRBJ2-5; possibly TRBD1 or TRBD2 for D (5 bases each). Germline V CDR1 and CDR2: MNHNS, SASEGT. The CDR3 is 10 amino acids. CDR3 nucleotide sequence: TGTGCCGGCAGTGAAGAGGGACCGTGCTTC. This sequence encodes CAGSEEGPCF.

This clonotype occurred many times. The chain links TRBV10-3 to TRBJ2-1, with TRBD2 matching over 10 bases. The CDR3 is 18 residues long. V trimming: 6 bases; J trimming: 4 bases; junction bases outside the gene matches: 15. Germline CDR1 ENHRY, CDR2 SYGVKD. The CDR3 loop reads CAISFYPLSGGPYNEQFF. DNA of the CDR3: TGTGCCATCAGCTTCTACCCTCTTAGCGGGGGGCCTTACAATGAGCAGTTCTTC.